Shown below are 16 T cell receptor beta chains from a single sample sequenced in a study of a mutant IDH1 vaccine in newly diagnosed glioma. Stated time point: week 11, during vaccination. Doses consisted of 300 ug of mutant IDH1 20-mer peptide each, paired with topical imiquimod. The antigens for these receptors are not known. Here immunoSEQ multiplex PCR was the method, and the copy in TCRdb shows in-frame clones only, minus some. The table has roughly 70,000 clones, about 88% seen once. The material was PBMCs, obtained from a glioma patient whose treatment included an IDH1 peptide vaccine. These receptors were obtained from a woman in her forties or fifties with glioma.

The V and J genes are TRBV19 and TRBJ2-5; D gene unclear. Deletions cut 0 bases from V and 1 base from J, with 3 bases between. The CDR3 extends over 13 amino acids. Germline lookup yields CDR1 LNHDA and CDR2 SQIVND (reference sequence). The CDR3 is CASSIDPQETQYF. The CDR3 region has the DNA TGTGCCAGTAGTATAGACCCCCAAGAGACCCAGTACTTC.

The chain combines TRBV6-1 with TRBJ2-7; perhaps TRBD2 as D (5 bases). Deletions cut 6 bases from V and 3 bases from J, with 15 bases between. The CDR3 is 14 amino acids. Germline CDR1 reads MNHNS; CDR2 reads SASEGT. CDR3 sequence: CASRARTQSYEQYF. DNA for the CDR3: TGTGCCAGCAGGGCCCGGACTCAAAGCTACGAGCAGTACTTC.

The chain links TRBV7-9 to TRBJ1-2; D perhaps matches TRBD1 (5 bases). Germline CDR1 reads SEHNR; CDR2 reads FQNEAQ (reference sequence). V dropped 1 base and J dropped 6 bases, with 15 bases sitting between them. The CDR3 runs 15 residues. The CDR3 coding sequence is TGTGCCAGCAGCTTAGAGGTTTTGGGGGTCAATGGCTACACCTTC. Translating it yields CASSLEVLGVNGYTF.

The chain is built from TRBV5-1 and TRBJ2-3; 12 bases agree with TRBD2. This CDR3 region has 18 residues. Germline-derived CDR1 and CDR2 are SGHRS and YFSETQ. V shed 4 bases, J shed 2 bases, and the junction held 11 bases outside the gene matches. CDR3 nucleotide sequence: TGCGCCAGCAGCCAAGCCAGGACTAGCGGGGAGATCACAGATACGCAGTATTTT. It is translated as CASSQARTSGEITDTQYF. Together with reference TRBV5-1 and TRBJ2-3, the CDR3 gives the full variable domain: KAGVTQTPRYLIKTRGQQVTLSCSPISGHRSVSWYQQTPGQGLQFLFEYFSETQRNKGNFPGRFSGRQFSNSRSEMNVSTLELGDSALYLCASSQARTSGEITDTQYFGPGTRLTVL.

V gene TRBV27 combines with J gene TRBJ1-1; D is possibly TRBD1 (6 bases). Looked up from germline, CDR1 is MNHEY and CDR2 is SMNVEV (reference sequence). This CDR3 comprises 17 residues. The V and J ends lost 4 bases and 0 bases respectively, with 18 bases between them. Here the CDR3 reads CASSYRGQLSMNTEAFF. The CDR3 DNA sequence: TGTGCCAGCAGTTATAGAGGACAGCTTTCGATGAACACTGAAGCTTTCTTT.

The genes are TRBV2 and TRBJ1-4, with D perhaps matching TRBD1 (5 bases). CDR1 is SNHLY and CDR2 is FYNNEI in the germline V gene. Trimming took off 5 bases at V and 10 bases at J, with 20 bases between the two ends. The CDR3 has 15 residues. The CDR3 loop reads CASSPREGRIGKLFF. In nucleotides, the CDR3 is TGTGCCAGCAGTCCCCGGGAGGGGAGGATCGGAAAACTGTTTTTT.

This chain joins TRBV7-3 and TRBJ2-5; 8 nucleotides match TRBD1. This CDR3 contains 14 residues. The V and J ends lost 4 bases and 6 bases, in that order; junction bases with no gene match: 7. Germline loops: CDR1 SGHTA, CDR2 FQGTGA. CDR3 sequence (DNA): TGTGCCAGCAGCTCACAGGGGGGCGAGAAGACCCAGTACTTC. Its protein is CASSSQGGEKTQYF.

V is TRBV6-4 and J is TRBJ1-1, with D unresolved. Trimming removed 3 bases at V and 2 bases at J, with 10 bases between. Germline V CDR1 and CDR2: MRHNA, SNTAGT. This CDR3 comprises 14 residues. The CDR3 bases are TGTGCCAGCAGTGAGTTTGGAGAAAACACTGAAGCTTTCTTT. It codes for CASSEFGENTEAFF.

The chain has TRBV4-1 and TRBJ2-3, with D perhaps TRBD2 (7 bases). The V end lost 3 bases, the J end lost 5 bases, and 12 bases lay between the germline ends. CDR1 MGHRA and CDR2 YSYEKL come from the germline V gene. This CDR3 has 14 residues. In nucleotides, the CDR3 is TGCGCCAGCAGCCAGGGGGGGGGCGTAGATACGCAGTATTTT. Translated, it gives CASSQGGGVDTQYF.

The genes are TRBV7-2 and TRBJ2-3, with 8 bases identical to TRBD2. Germline CDR1 SGHTA, CDR2 FQGNSA. With 2 bases clipped from V and 3 bases from J, the junction kept 7 bases outside the gene matches. This CDR3 contains 16 residues. In nucleotides, the CDR3 is TGTGCCAGCAGCTTATTCTCGGCGGGGGGAACAGATACGCAGTATTTT. The encoded protein is CASSLFSAGGTDTQYF.

V and J are TRBV13 and TRBJ2-1, with a weak D call TRBD1 (5 bases). Germline V gene data show CDR1 as PRHDT and CDR2 as FYEKMQ (reference sequence). The CDR3 spans 13 residues. V lost 5 bases, J lost 9 bases, and 14 bases lay in between. The CDR3 bases are TGTGCCAGCAGCACCCTCCAGGGCCTTGAGCAGTTCTTC. This gives the protein CASSTLQGLEQFF. Full variable domain (outside the CDR3, taken from reference TRBV13 and TRBJ2-1): AAGVIQSPRHLIKEKRETATLKCYPIPRHDTVYWYQQGPGQDPQFLISFYEKMQSDKGSIPDRFSAQQFSDYHSELNMSSLELGDSALYFCASSTLQGLEQFFGPGTRLTVL.

Comment on this clone: Germline and junction disagree at one end, which may indicate a read error. The gene calls are TRBV5-4 and TRBJ1-4, with D perhaps TRBD1 (5 bases). CDR1 is SGHNT and CDR2 is YYREEE in the germline V gene (reference sequence). The CDR3 runs to 16 residues. The chain's CDR3 is CASSLAGGGANEKLFF. The CDR3 DNA is TGTGCCAGCAGTTTGGCCGGGGGAGGCGCTAATGAAAAACTGTTTTTT.

A word on this clone: Compared with germline, one end of the junction differs, possibly owing to a read error. The V call is TRBV5-1, the J call TRBJ2-6; D may be TRBD1 (5 bases). The V gene's germline CDR1 is SGHRS and CDR2 YFSETQ. This CDR3 region has 15 residues. The CDR3 loop reads CAGSPDSSGANVLTF. DNA for the CDR3: TGCGCCGGCAGCCCAGACAGCTCTGGGGCCAACGTCCTGACTTTC.

The chain employs TRBV25-1 and TRBJ2-7, with a possible D match to TRBD2 (6 bases). The V and J ends lost 3 bases and 7 bases respectively, with 16 bases between them. Germline V gives CDR1 MGHDK, CDR2 SYGVNS. The CDR3 sequence is 14 residues long. The CDR3 DNA is TGTGCCAGCAGTGAGCGTGGGGGGAGCCGAGAGCAGTACTTC. Translation: CASSERGGSREQYF.

The gene calls are TRBV27 and TRBJ2-7; 9 positions match TRBD1. CDR1 and CDR2 from the germline V gene are MNHEY and SMNVEV (reference sequence). CDR3 length equals 15 residues. The V gene end was trimmed by 4 bases and the J gene end by 3 bases; junction bases not matched to a gene: 7. CDR3 in amino acids: CASSSLNRGLYEQYF. The CDR3 bases are TGTGCCAGCAGTTCACTCAACAGGGGGCTCTACGAGCAGTACTTC.

The rearrangement joins TRBV14 to TRBJ1-1, with no clear D. Germline-derived CDR1 and CDR2 are SGHDN and FVKESK. Trimming removed 1 base from V and 0 bases from J, with 12 bases in between. The CDR3 loop spans 16 amino acids. The CDR3 reads CASSQGGSVVNTEAFF. The CDR3 DNA is TGTGCCAGCAGCCAAGGAGGTTCGGTGGTGAACACTGAAGCTTTCTTT. Full variable domain (remainder filled in from reference TRBV14 and TRBJ1-1): EAGVTQFPSHSVIEKGQTVTLRCDPISGHDNLYWYRRVMGKEIKFLLHFVKESKQDESGMPNNRFLAERTGGTYSTLKVQPAELEDSGVYFCASSQGGSVVNTEAFFGQGTRLTVV.